One sample yielded the 24 T cell receptor beta chains listed below, sequenced in a study of blood T cell repertoires in COVID-19. Profiling relied on immunoSEQ multiplex PCR, and the TCRdb table lists in-frame clones only, not all of them. The repertoire holds some 65,000 clones, with 65% to 90% as singletons. Sequencing used peripheral blood. The receptors were sampled from an elderly man with acute or convalescent COVID-19.

CDR3 coding DNA: TGTGCCAGTAGTATGGCCGGGACACGGCCGAACACTGAAGCTTTCTTT. Protein: CASSMAGTRPNTEAFF. The chain uses TRBV19 and TRBJ1-1; weak D call: TRBD1 (6 bases). The CDR3 totals 16 residues. V lost 3 bases to trimming and J lost 1 base, with 15 bases between them. Germline-derived CDR1 and CDR2 are LNHDA and SQIVND (reference sequence).

The CDR3 region is CASSLVRLAGVTDTQYF. CDR3 bases: TGTGCCAGCAGCTTGGTGAGACTAGCGGGAGTTACAGATACGCAGTATTTT. The V call is TRBV5-6, the J call TRBJ2-3; 12 bases fit TRBD2. The CDR3 is made up of 17 amino acids. Germline V gene lookup returns CDR1 SGHDT and CDR2 YYEEEE. With 0 bases clipped from V and 3 bases from J, the junction kept 5 bases outside the gene matches. Full variable domain (rest looked up from reference TRBV5-6 and TRBJ2-3): DAGVTQSPTHLIKTRGQQVTLRCSPKSGHDTVSWYQQALGQGPQFIFQYYEEEERQRGNFPDRFSGHQFPNYSSELNVNALLLGDSALYLCASSLVRLAGVTDTQYFGPGTRLTVL.

CDR3 amino acids: CASSTRGGFTEAFF. CDR3 in DNA: TGCGCCAGCAGCACCAGGGGTGGGTTCACTGAAGCTTTCTTT. The gene calls are TRBV5-1 and TRBJ1-1, with D maybe TRBD1 (6 bases). Germline CDR1 and CDR2: SGHRS and YFSETQ. Trimming stripped 4 bases from V and 4 bases from J, with 14 bases between. This CDR3 is 14 amino acids long.

The chain links TRBV7-2 to TRBJ2-5; unclear D gene. The ends were cut back, 0 bases at V and 5 bases at J, with 13 bases in the middle. CDR3 length: 15 amino acids. Germline V gene sequence: CDR1 SGHTA, CDR2 FQGNSA. CDR3 in amino acids: CASSLAEQLGETQYF. As DNA, the CDR3 is TGTGCCAGCAGCTTAGCGGAGCAATTGGGTGAGACCCAGTACTTC. Using reference TRBV7-2 and TRBJ2-5 for the parts outside the CDR3, the full variable domain is GAGVSQSPSNKVTEKGKDVELRCDPISGHTALYWYRQSLGQGLEFLIYFQGNSAPDKSGLPSDRFSAERTGGSVSTLTIQRTQQEDSAVYLCASSLAEQLGETQYFGPGTRLLVL.

This sequence joins TRBV14 and TRBJ1-6; D is undetermined. Germline CDR1 and CDR2: SGHDN and FVKESK. This CDR3 has 15 residues. Deletions cut 3 bases from V and 6 bases from J, with 12 bases between. The CDR3 protein is CASSHSKRPNSPLHF. CDR3 coding DNA: TGTGCCAGCAGCCATTCGAAGCGCCCTAATTCACCCCTCCACTTT.

The chain employs TRBV27 and TRBJ2-1, with a weak D call TRBD1 (5 bases). The germline CDR1 and CDR2 sequences are MNHEY and SMNVEV (reference sequence). The CDR3 runs to 17 residues. The germline V and J ends were trimmed by 2 bases and 2 bases, with 16 bases remaining between them. The CDR3 bases are TGTGCCAGCAGTTTAGTTCCCAGGGTAGACCCCTACAATGAGCAGTTCTTC. It codes for CASSLVPRVDPYNEQFF.

The gene calls are TRBV4-3 and TRBJ1-1, with TRBD1 identical over 9 bases. After removal of 0 bases from V and 10 bases from J, the junction contained 6 bases not matched to a gene. Germline loops: CDR1 LGHNA, CDR2 YSLEER. The CDR3 is made up of 14 amino acids. The CDR3 here is CASSQDSGQGRAFF. The CDR3 DNA reads TGCGCCAGCAGCCAAGATAGCGGACAGGGGAGAGCTTTCTTT.

The V and J genes are TRBV7-2 and TRBJ2-5, with D possibly TRBD1 on 6 matching bases. Trimming left V 5 bases short and J 0 bases short, with 10 bases between. CDR1 SGHTA and CDR2 FQGNSA come from the germline V gene. This CDR3 comprises 14 residues. CDR3 DNA: TGTGCCAGCAGCAAGGACAGTCACCAAGAGACCCAGTACTTC. This gives the protein CASSKDSHQETQYF.

This chain joins TRBV19 and TRBJ1-5, with 8 bases identical to TRBD1. Germline values: CDR1 LNHDA, CDR2 SQIVND (reference sequence). The CDR3 consists of 15 residues. The J segment lost 11 bases and the V segment lost 4 bases, leaving 13 bases of the junction unmatched. CDR3 DNA: TGTGCCAGTAGTAGTCCGGACAGGGCGCGGGTGGCCCAGCATTTT. Encoded protein: CASSSPDRARVAQHF.

This chain links TRBV6-5 with TRBJ2-7; D is perhaps TRBD2 (7 bases). From germline, CDR1 is MNHEY and CDR2 SVGAGI. Trimming pared 4 bases from V and 6 bases from J, leaving 13 bases between. The CDR3 is made up of 13 amino acids. Here the CDR3 DNA reads TGTGCCAGCAGTTTTAACCGGGGGGCCGAGCAGTACTTC. This sequence encodes CASSFNRGAEQYF.

The genes are TRBV30 and TRBJ1-5, with TRBD1 matching 11 bases. Germline V gene lookup returns CDR1 GTSNPN and CDR2 SVGIG (reference sequence). This CDR3 has 17 amino acids. V was pared by 1 base and J by 0 bases, with 5 bases of the junction left unmatched. The CDR3 bases are TGTGCCTGGAGTGGGGACAGGGGGGTACCTAGCAATCAGCCCCAGCATTTT. Translation gives CAWSGDRGVPSNQPQHF.

In its sample, this clone was seen a few times. The rearrangement links TRBV10-2 to TRBJ1-2; TRBD1 aligns across 7 bases. The CDR3 runs 13 residues. Losses at the gene ends were 6 bases for V and 6 bases for J; bases not matched to a gene: 7. Germline CDR1 WSHSY, CDR2 SAAADI. The CDR3 DNA follows: TGCGCCAGCAGGCAACAGGGGATGGATGGCTACACCTTC. This sequence encodes CASRQQGMDGYTF.

The chain combines TRBV12-3 or TRBV12-4 with TRBJ2-7; D uncertain. CDR3 length equals 11 residues. The V end was cut by 1 base, the J end by 9 bases, with 7 bases between. The chain's CDR3 is CASSLGAPQYF. The CDR3 DNA follows: TGTGCCAGCAGTTTAGGCGCACCGCAGTACTTC.

This chain uses TRBV10-3 with TRBJ2-3; D may be TRBD2 (6 bases). Trimming pared 6 bases from V and 3 bases from J, leaving 19 bases between. From germline, CDR1 is ENHRY and CDR2 SYGVKD. The CDR3 totals 16 residues. CDR3 amino acids: CAISPRPGGGTDTQYF. Written as DNA, the CDR3 is TGTGCCATCAGCCCGCGCCCGGGTGGAGGGACAGATACGCAGTATTTT.

The rearrangement joins TRBV6-5 to TRBJ2-7, with 9 bases that match TRBD2. The length of the CDR3 is 14 residues. The V gene end was trimmed by 6 bases and the J gene end by 5 bases; junction bases not matched to a gene: 8. Looked up from germline, CDR1 is MNHEY and CDR2 is SVGAGI. DNA of the CDR3: TGTGCCAGCAGCGAGGGGACTAGCTTGCACGAGCAGTACTTC. It translates to CASSEGTSLHEQYF.

This clone was recorded only once. The gene calls are TRBV27 and TRBJ1-4, with D possibly TRBD1 on 6 matching bases. The V end was cut by 6 bases, the J end by 0 bases, with 14 bases between. The germline CDR1 and CDR2 sequences are MNHEY and SMNVEV (reference sequence). This CDR3 spans 16 amino acids. The CDR3 protein is CASSSRQVSTNEKLFF. The CDR3 coding sequence is TGTGCCAGCAGCTCGAGACAGGTATCAACTAATGAAAAACTGTTTTTT.

The sample holds one count of this clone. CDR3 region: CASSYPGHSYEQYF. DNA of the CDR3: TGTGCCAGCAGTTATCCGGGACACTCCTACGAGCAGTACTTC. The V call is TRBV6-2 or TRBV6-3, the J call TRBJ2-7; the D gene is possibly TRBD1 (6 bases). This CDR3 has 14 amino acids. Looked up from germline, CDR1 is MNHEY and CDR2 is SVGEGT. V was trimmed by 3 bases and J by 0 bases, leaving 9 bases between them.

J is TRBJ2-7 and V is TRBV5-4, with D possibly being TRBD2 (6 bases). The ends were cut back, 4 bases at V and 0 bases at J, with 8 bases in the middle. The CDR3 runs to 13 residues. Germline lookup yields CDR1 SGHNT and CDR2 YYREEE (reference sequence). CDR3 nucleotides: TGTGCCAGCAGCCTGGACTACTCCTACGAGCAGTACTTC. Encoded protein: CASSLDYSYEQYF.

J is TRBJ2-1 and V is TRBV7-2; 9 bases are shared with TRBD2. The length of the CDR3 is 13 residues. In germline, CDR1 is SGHTA, CDR2 FQGNSA. With V trimmed by 8 bases and J by 7 bases, 6 bases remained unmatched. The DNA for the CDR3 is TGTGCCAGCGGCCTGGGACTAGCAAATGAGCAGTTCTTC. Translated: CASGLGLANEQFF.

This chain joins TRBV19 and TRBJ2-2, with D possibly matching TRBD1 (7 bases). Trimming took off 5 bases at V and 6 bases at J, with 13 bases between the two ends. This CDR3 spans 14 amino acids. CDR1 and CDR2 from the germline V gene are LNHDA and SQIVND (reference sequence). CDR3 nucleotides: TGTGCCAGTAGTCCTACAGGGGAGGCCGGGGAGCTGTTTTTT. Its translation: CASSPTGEAGELFF. Complete variable domain (other parts from reference TRBV19 and TRBJ2-2): DGGITQSPKYLFRKEGQNVTLSCEQNLNHDAMYWYRQDPGQGLRLIYYSQIVNDFQKGDIAEGYSVSREKKESFPLTVTSAQKNPTAFYLCASSPTGEAGELFFGEGSRLTVL.

The gene calls are TRBV5-1 and TRBJ2-2; no clear D. The CDR3 is made up of 15 amino acids. V gave up 4 bases and J gave up 1 base, with 11 bases separating them. CDR1 is SGHRS and CDR2 is YFSETQ in the germline V gene. CDR3 bases: TGCGCCAGCAGCCCACGAACGGGGAACACCGGGGAGCTGTTTTTT. Protein: CASSPRTGNTGELFF.

The rearrangement joins TRBV19 to TRBJ1-5; tentative D call: TRBD1 (6 bases). Germline V lookup: CDR1 LNHDA, CDR2 SQIVND (reference sequence). With 6 bases removed from V and 5 bases from J, the gap between germline ends came to 14 bases. This CDR3 is built from 14 residues. The CDR3 DNA is TGTGCCAGTAGCGATGACAGGCGCGATCAGCCCCAGCATTTT. It encodes CASSDDRRDQPQHF. Combining the CDR3 with reference TRBV19 and TRBJ1-5 gives the whole variable domain DGGITQSPKYLFRKEGQNVTLSCEQNLNHDAMYWYRQDPGQGLRLIYYSQIVNDFQKGDIAEGYSVSREKKESFPLTVTSAQKNPTAFYLCASSDDRRDQPQHFGDGTRLSIL.

V is TRBV7-8 and J is TRBJ2-7; 11 bases align to TRBD2. CDR3 length: 16 amino acids. Looked up from germline, CDR1 is SGHVS and CDR2 is FQNEAQ. V lost 4 bases to trimming and J lost 0 bases; unmatched junction nucleotides: 5. The CDR3 coding sequence is TGTGCCAGCAGCTACAAACTAGCGGGAGACTCCTACGAGCAGTACTTC. This translates into CASSYKLAGDSYEQYF. Filled out from reference TRBV7-8 and TRBJ2-7, the complete variable domain reads GAGVSQSPRYKVAKRGQDVALRCDPISGHVSLFWYQQALGQGPEFLTYFQNEAQLDKSGLPSDRFFAERPEGSVSTLKIQRTQQEDSAVYLCASSYKLAGDSYEQYFGPGTRLTVT.

The chain is built from TRBV24-1 and TRBJ2-1, with D possibly being TRBD1 (5 bases). The V end lost 0 bases, the J end lost 3 bases, and 11 bases lay between the germline ends. The CDR3 loop spans 16 amino acids. Germline CDR1 KGHDR, CDR2 SFDVKD. Here the CDR3 DNA reads TGTGCCACCAGTGATTTGCAGGGAACGGACTACAATGAGCAGTTCTTC. Residues: CATSDLQGTDYNEQFF.